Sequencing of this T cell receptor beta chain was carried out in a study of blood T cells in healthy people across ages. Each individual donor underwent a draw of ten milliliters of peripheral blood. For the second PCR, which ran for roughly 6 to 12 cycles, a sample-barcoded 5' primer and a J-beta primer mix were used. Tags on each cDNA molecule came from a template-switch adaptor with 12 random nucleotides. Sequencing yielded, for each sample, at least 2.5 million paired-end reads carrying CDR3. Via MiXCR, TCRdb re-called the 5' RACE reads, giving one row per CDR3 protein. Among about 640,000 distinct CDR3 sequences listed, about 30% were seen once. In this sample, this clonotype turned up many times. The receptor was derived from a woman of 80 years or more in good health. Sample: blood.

CDR3 residues: CASSLYRGSYNEQFF. In DNA form, the CDR3 reads TGTGCCAGCAGCTTATACAGGGGCTCCTACAATGAGCAGTTCTTC. V gene TRBV7-3 combines with J gene TRBJ2-1; 7 bases line up with TRBD1. In germline, CDR1 is SGHTA, CDR2 FQGTGA. Unmatched junction bases numbered 1, after V lost 2 bases and J lost 0 bases. The CDR3 length is 15 residues.